These 29 T cell receptor beta chains originate from one sample sequenced in a study of blood T cell repertoires in COVID-19. Generated by immunoSEQ multiplex PCR, the TCRdb table keeps only in-frame clones and is missing some. The sample holds 200,000 to 300,000 clones, around 80% seen once. Material: peripheral blood. These receptors were collected from a man aged 40-49 years who had recovered from COVID-19.

This clone has at least ten counts. The chain employs TRBV19 and TRBJ1-3, with D unresolved. Trimming took off 0 bases at V and 15 bases at J, with 12 bases between the two ends. Germline lookup yields CDR1 LNHDA and CDR2 SQIVND (reference sequence). The CDR3 has 12 residues. CDR3 sequence: CASSIEGGPGYF. CDR3 sequence (DNA): TGTGCCAGTAGTATAGAAGGCGGCCCCGGATATTTT.

V usage is TRBV6-2 or TRBV6-3 and J usage is TRBJ1-2, with D unresolved. Germline-derived CDR1 and CDR2 are MNHEY and SVGEGT. The CDR3 covers 15 residues. V was clipped by 2 bases and J by 6 bases, with 16 bases between them. CDR3 DNA: TGTGCCAGCAGTTACAGCTTCGATAGTATAGATGGCTACACCTTC. It translates to CASSYSFDSIDGYTF.

The chain links TRBV5-1 to TRBJ2-3; D perhaps matches TRBD1 (6 bases). Germline CDR1 and CDR2: SGHRS and YFSETQ. V was shortened by 2 bases and J by 4 bases, with 14 bases between the two germline ends. The CDR3 loop spans 15 amino acids. The CDR3: CASSFQGPSADTQYF. As DNA, the CDR3 is TGCGCCAGCAGCTTCCAGGGGCCCTCCGCAGATACGCAGTATTTT.

CDR3 in DNA: TGTGCCACCAGCAGAGGTGTTTCGGGGTTAGCTGGAAACACCATATATTTT. This sequence encodes CATSRGVSGLAGNTIYF. The chain carries TRBV15 and TRBJ1-3; D ambiguous. The germline V gene has CDR1 LNHNV and CDR2 YYDKDF (reference sequence). Trimming stripped 1 base from V and 2 bases from J, with 15 bases between. This CDR3 has 17 residues.

This clone has just a few counts. The chain combines TRBV5-4 with TRBJ2-7; a weak D match, TRBD1 (8 bases). Trimming shortened V by 1 base and J by 3 bases, and 14 bases separated the two germline ends. CDR3 length equals 15 residues. Per germline, CDR1 SGHNT and CDR2 YYREEE (reference sequence). Here the CDR3 reads CASSLNRGGLYEQYF. As DNA, the CDR3 is TGTGCCAGCAGCTTGAACAGGGGGGGCCTCTACGAGCAGTACTTC.

This chain joins TRBV7-9 and TRBJ1-1; tentatively, D is TRBD1 (5 bases). Germline V gives CDR1 SEHNR, CDR2 FQNEAQ (reference sequence). The CDR3 runs to 13 residues. The germline V and J ends were trimmed by 3 bases and 8 bases, with 13 bases remaining between them. Here the CDR3 DNA reads TGTGCCAGCAGCTTGGGGGAGGGGACGGAAGCTTTCTTT. Its translation is CASSLGEGTEAFF.

This chain links TRBV5-1 with TRBJ1-3, with 11 nucleotides matching TRBD1. Per the germline V gene, CDR1 is SGHRS and CDR2 is YFSETQ. The CDR3 has 17 residues. With V trimmed by 1 base and J by 3 bases, 6 bases remained unmatched. CDR3 amino acids: CASSLSFGTGGGNTIYF. The CDR3 DNA sequence: TGCGCCAGCAGCTTGAGTTTCGGGACAGGGGGTGGAAACACCATATATTTT.

This clone was picked up one time. This chain connects TRBV10-3 to TRBJ1-2; 8 bases map to TRBD1. This CDR3 region has 14 residues. Trimming at V came to 0 bases and at J to 7 bases, leaving 4 bases not matched to a gene. CDR1 ENHRY and CDR2 SYGVKD come from the germline V gene. DNA for the CDR3: TGTGCCATCAGTGAGTCCGGACAGGGTGGTGGCTACACCTTC. Translation gives CAISESGQGGGYTF.

Here the CDR3 DNA reads TGTGCCAGCAGCTTGACCTCGGCGGGTTATGGCTACACCTTC. It codes for CASSLTSAGYGYTF. V is TRBV5-5 and J is TRBJ1-2; D ambiguous. Per germline, CDR1 SGHKS and CDR2 YYEKEE (reference sequence). V gave up 1 base and J gave up 5 bases, with 12 bases separating them. CDR3 length equals 14 residues.

The V call is TRBV5-5, the J call TRBJ2-1; weak D call: TRBD2 (6 bases). Trimming cost V 6 bases and J 9 bases, with 19 bases left between them. The CDR3 has 14 amino acids. The V gene's germline CDR1 is SGHKS and CDR2 YYEKEE (reference sequence). CDR3 bases: TGTGCCAGCATCGTCCGGGAGTCTAAGGGTGAGCAGTTCTTC. This encodes CASIVRESKGEQFF.

The chain has TRBV12-3 or TRBV12-4 and TRBJ1-2; D may be TRBD1 (6 bases). This CDR3 has 12 amino acids. The germline V and J ends were trimmed by 6 bases and 6 bases, with 11 bases remaining between them. The CDR3 DNA is TGTGCCAGCAGATACGGACAGCATGGCTACACCTTC. This translates into CASRYGQHGYTF.

V and J are TRBV27 and TRBJ1-2; 7 bases align to TRBD1. The trim removed 6 bases at V and 3 bases at J, leaving 7 bases unmatched. This CDR3 has 14 residues. The germline gives CDR1 MNHEY, CDR2 SMNVEV (reference sequence). The CDR3 DNA follows: TGTGCCAGCAGAATATCGGGACAGTACTATGGCTACACCTTC. It specifies CASRISGQYYGYTF.

The V gene is TRBV6-2 or TRBV6-3, the J gene TRBJ2-7; 9 nucleotides match TRBD1. CDR3 length: 16 amino acids. CDR1 is MNHEY, CDR2 SVGEGT, per germline. V trimming: 5 bases; J trimming: 2 bases; junction bases outside the gene matches: 10. The CDR3 nucleotides read TGTGCCAGCAGTCCAGGGCGGGACAGGGCCGCCTACGAGCAGTACTTC. Translation gives CASSPGRDRAAYEQYF.

This chain joins TRBV5-1 and TRBJ1-1; maybe TRBD1 (6 bases). The CDR3 loop spans 13 amino acids. Germline V gene data show CDR1 as SGHRS and CDR2 as YFSETQ. With 4 bases removed from V and 8 bases from J, the gap between germline ends came to 15 bases. CDR3 residues: CASSPVGGTEAFF. The CDR3 nucleotides read TGCGCCAGCAGCCCGGTTGGGGGCACGGAAGCTTTCTTT.

The V and J genes are TRBV14 and TRBJ1-2, with D maybe TRBD1 (6 bases). V dropped 3 bases and J dropped 4 bases, with 12 bases sitting between them. The CDR3 extends over 14 amino acids. Germline values: CDR1 SGHDN, CDR2 FVKESK. The chain's CDR3 is CASSQRQDPYGYTF. The CDR3 coding sequence is TGTGCCAGCAGCCAGCGACAGGACCCCTATGGCTACACCTTC.

V and J are TRBV6-5 and TRBJ1-2, with D uncertain. The V gene's germline CDR1 is MNHEY and CDR2 SVGAGI. Trimming pared 3 bases from V and 8 bases from J, leaving 19 bases between. The CDR3 extends over 15 amino acids. The DNA of the CDR3 is TGTGCCAGCAGTTATAACGCCGGGAGTCCGCGGGGCTACACCTTC. Translation: CASSYNAGSPRGYTF.

V usage is TRBV6-5 and J usage is TRBJ2-7; D ambiguous. V was clipped by 5 bases and J by 5 bases, with 13 bases between them. Looked up from germline, CDR1 is MNHEY and CDR2 is SVGAGI. The CDR3 length is 13 residues. Here the CDR3 reads CASSLSPINEQYF. In DNA form, the CDR3 reads TGTGCCAGCAGTCTATCCCCCATCAACGAGCAGTACTTC.

The rearrangement links TRBV6-2 or TRBV6-3 to TRBJ2-7; no clear D gene. V dropped 5 bases and J dropped 7 bases, with 9 bases sitting between them. The germline V gene encodes CDR1 MNHEY and CDR2 SVGEGT. This CDR3 has 11 residues. The CDR3 protein is CASSPAREQYF. The CDR3 nucleotides are TGTGCCAGCAGTCCAGCGCGGGAGCAGTACTTC.

V usage is TRBV5-1 and J usage is TRBJ1-3; TRBD1 is a possible D gene (5 bases). CDR3 length: 13 residues. Trimming left V 4 bases short and J 4 bases short, with 9 bases between. Germline CDR1 reads SGHRS; CDR2 reads YFSETQ. Written as DNA, the CDR3 is TGCGCCAGCAGCCCAGGGAGGGGAAACACCATATATTTT. It is translated as CASSPGRGNTIYF.

The chain has TRBV19 and TRBJ2-2, with 10 bases matching TRBD1. Germline V gives CDR1 LNHDA, CDR2 SQIVND (reference sequence). V lost 7 bases, J lost 7 bases, and 9 bases stayed unmatched. CDR3 length equals 15 residues. Here the CDR3 reads CASKDRGPEGGELFF. Written as DNA, the CDR3 is TGTGCCAGTAAAGACAGGGGGCCTGAGGGCGGGGAGCTGTTTTTT. The variable domain in full, completed from reference TRBV19 and TRBJ2-2, reads DGGITQSPKYLFRKEGQNVTLSCEQNLNHDAMYWYRQDPGQGLRLIYYSQIVNDFQKGDIAEGYSVSREKKESFPLTVTSAQKNPTAFYLCASKDRGPEGGELFFGEGSRLTVL.

This clone was recorded only once. V is TRBV11-2 and J is TRBJ2-7; 7 bases fit TRBD2. The length of the CDR3 is 19 residues. Germline CDR1 and CDR2: SGHAT and FQNNGV. The trim removed 6 bases at V and 2 bases at J, leaving 22 bases unmatched. This CDR3 reads CASRPVSREDGWLTYEQYF. CDR3 in DNA: TGTGCCAGCAGGCCAGTGAGCCGGGAGGACGGCTGGCTGACCTACGAGCAGTACTTC.

This clone occurred a few times. V and J are TRBV6-5 and TRBJ2-7; 8 nucleotides agree with TRBD2. The germline V gene encodes CDR1 MNHEY and CDR2 SVGAGI. J lost 7 bases, V lost 5 bases, and 7 bases had no gene match. The CDR3 contains 13 residues. The CDR3 is CASSRREGEEQYF. In DNA form, the CDR3 reads TGTGCCAGCAGTCGCCGGGAGGGGGAAGAGCAGTACTTC.

This chain joins TRBV2 and TRBJ1-1; TRBD1 aligns across 7 bases. The CDR3 consists of 14 residues. Trimming cost V 6 bases and J 10 bases; bases outside gene matches: 14. The germline V gene has CDR1 SNHLY and CDR2 FYNNEI. CDR3 nucleotide sequence: TGTGCCAGCAGCGACTCAGACAGGGCGAGTAGAGCTTTCTTT. Its protein product is CASSDSDRASRAFF.

This clone was recorded a few times. The chain couples TRBV9 to TRBJ1-2; the D gene is possibly TRBD1 (6 bases). The CDR3 is 13 amino acids. Germline CDR1 is SGDLS and CDR2 is YYNGEE. Between the trimmed V and J ends, which lost 4 bases and 7 bases, there was a span of 14 bases. The CDR3 DNA sequence: TGTGCCAGCAGCCGCGACAGGAGTGGTGGCTACACCTTC. Translating it yields CASSRDRSGGYTF.

A few counts support this clone. V usage is TRBV5-5 and J usage is TRBJ1-1; no definite D call. This CDR3 region has 13 residues. The ends were cut back, 2 bases at V and 4 bases at J, with 9 bases in the middle. In germline, CDR1 is SGHKS, CDR2 YYEKEE (reference sequence). CDR3 region: CASSFSRGTEAFF. For the CDR3, the DNA is TGTGCCAGCAGCTTTAGCCGGGGCACTGAAGCTTTCTTT.

The chain uses TRBV4-1 and TRBJ1-2; 9 positions match TRBD1. The CDR3 has 17 amino acids. V trimming: 2 bases; J trimming: 8 bases; junction bases outside the gene matches: 15. Germline V gene lookup returns CDR1 MGHRA and CDR2 YSYEKL. As DNA, the CDR3 is TGCGCCAGCAGCCAACCCGGGACAGGGACGGCGGTAGGAGGCTACACCTTC. Its translation: CASSQPGTGTAVGGYTF.

The chain employs TRBV11-2 and TRBJ1-2; D uncertain. CDR1 SGHAT and CDR2 FQNNGV come from the germline V gene. The CDR3 totals 11 residues. Trimming removed 8 bases at V and 4 bases at J, with 8 bases between. This CDR3 is CASGPTYGYTF. In DNA form, the CDR3 reads TGTGCCAGCGGGCCGACCTATGGCTACACCTTC. Looking up the rest from reference TRBV11-2 and TRBJ1-2 gives the full variable domain: EAGVAQSPRYKIIEKRQSVAFWCNPISGHATLYWYQQILGQGPKLLIQFQNNGVVDDSQLPKDRFSAERLKGVDSTLKIQPAKLEDSAVYLCASGPTYGYTFGSGTRLTVV.

This clone was seen once. The chain links TRBV29-1 to TRBJ1-1; maybe TRBD1 (5 bases). The germline V gene has CDR1 SQVTM and CDR2 ANQGSEA. This CDR3 contains 14 residues. Trimming took off 7 bases at V and 6 bases at J, with 21 bases between the two ends. CDR3 coding DNA: TGCAGCGCAGACAAGGCTGGACAAAGCGCTGAAGCTTTCTTT. Translating it yields CSADKAGQSAEAFF. Full variable domain (missing parts from reference TRBV29-1 and TRBJ1-1): SAVISQKPSRDICQRGTSLTIQCQVDSQVTMMFWYRQQPGQSLTLIATANQGSEATYESGFVIDKFPISRPNLTFSTLTVSNMSPEDSSIYLCSADKAGQSAEAFFGQGTRLTVV.

The chain recombines TRBV2 with TRBJ2-3; D unclear. CDR1 SNHLY and CDR2 FYNNEI come from the germline V gene. CDR3 length: 12 amino acids. Trimming pared 3 bases from V and 6 bases from J, leaving 7 bases between. CDR3 bases: TGTGCCAGCAGTGATTTGAGTGATACGCAGTATTTT. This codes for CASSDLSDTQYF. The complete variable domain, with remaining parts taken from reference TRBV2 and TRBJ2-3, reads EPEVTQTPSHQVTQMGQEVILRCVPISNHLYFYWYRQILGQKVEFLVSFYNNEISEKSEIFDDQFSVERPDGSNFTLKIRSTKLEDSAMYFCASSDLSDTQYFGPGTRLTVL.